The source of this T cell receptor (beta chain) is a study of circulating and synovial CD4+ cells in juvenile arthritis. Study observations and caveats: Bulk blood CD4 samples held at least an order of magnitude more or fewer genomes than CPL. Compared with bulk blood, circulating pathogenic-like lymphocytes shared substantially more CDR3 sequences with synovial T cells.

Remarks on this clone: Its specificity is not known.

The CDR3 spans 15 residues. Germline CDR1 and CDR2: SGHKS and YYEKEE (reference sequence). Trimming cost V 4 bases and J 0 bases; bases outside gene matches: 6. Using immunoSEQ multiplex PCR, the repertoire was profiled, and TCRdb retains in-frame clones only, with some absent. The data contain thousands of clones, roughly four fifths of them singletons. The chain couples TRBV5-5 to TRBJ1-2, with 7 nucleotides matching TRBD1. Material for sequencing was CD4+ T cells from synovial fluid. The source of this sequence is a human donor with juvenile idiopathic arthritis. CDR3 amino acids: CASSPGTATNYGYTF. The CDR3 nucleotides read TGTGCCAGCAGCCCCGGGACAGCAACTAACTATGGCTACACCTTC.